This T cell receptor (beta chain) was observed in a study of shared clonotypes between healthy human individuals. Both subsets, CD45RA+ naive and CD45RA-negative memory, were split from the CD4+ cells. Deep was the level at which the assay was run. Only in-frame clones appear in the TCRdb table, and some are missing; sequencing was by immunoSEQ multiplex PCR. Among some 2,100,000 clones, approximately 96% were seen once, and the ten largest hold around 0.13%. Regarding the study as a whole: It was the non-shared clonotypes that had lower generation probabilities than clonotypes shared by all four donors. Sampling included only blood; tissue repertoires likely differ.

On this clone: The antigen is not known. Other DNA sequences from this sample encode an identical CDR3 as well.

This CDR3 is built from 12 residues. V was pared by 4 bases and J by 0 bases, with 4 bases between. Germline-derived CDR1 and CDR2 are SGHDN and FVKESK. This sequence joins TRBV14 and TRBJ2-7; D is unclear. The TCR sequence derives from a man aged 18 to 29 in good health. Sequencing was performed on naive CD4+ T cells sorted from blood. Documented subset: CD45RA+ positively selected. The CDR3 is CASSRTSYEQYF. The CDR3 coding sequence is TGTGCCAGCAGCCGAACCTCCTACGAGCAGTACTTC.